This is a list of T cell receptor beta chains from one sample in a study of blood T cell repertoires in COVID-19. Profiled with immunoSEQ multiplex PCR; TCRdb holds only in-frame clones, not every one. The data show more than 50,000 clones, approximately 87% seen once. Sequencing was performed on peripheral blood. These receptors were obtained from a human donor in a cohort sampled during active COVID-19. Both conserved end residues are part of each CDR3. A D gene is named only where the DNA matches it firmly. Not all rows give a size; the values are once, few, many and, for expanded clones, a class.

.	TRBV15	TRBD2	15	TRBJ2-7	CATSRGLGGTYEQYF	TGTGCCACCAGCAGAGGCCTCGGGGGGACCTACGAGCAGTACTTC
.	TRBV7-6	.	13	TRBJ1-5	CASSLDSYQPQHF	TGTGCCAGCAGCTTAGATAGTTATCAGCCCCAGCATTTT
.	TRBV2	TRBD1	13	TRBJ1-1	CASSDRVNTEAFF	TGTGCCAGTTCTGACAGGGTGAACACTGAAGCTTTCTTT
.	TRBV14	.	13	TRBJ2-1	CASSQTASREQFF	TGTGCCAGCAGCCAAACTGCTTCAAGAGAGCAGTTCTTC
once	TRBV3-1/TRBV3-2	TRBD1	12	TRBJ1-1	CASSTRQGTAFF	TGTGCCAGCAGCACCCGACAGGGAACAGCTTTCTTT
.	TRBV15	TRBD1	12	TRBJ2-7	CATSRTGDEQYF	TGTGCCACCAGCAGGACAGGGGACGAGCAGTACTTC
.	TRBV7-2	TRBD1	15	TRBJ1-5	CASSLDRAQNQPQHF	TGTGCCAGCAGCCTGGACAGGGCCCAAAATCAGCCCCAGCATTTT
once	TRBV4-2	.	15	TRBJ2-1	CASSQDRLQYNEQFF	TGTGCCAGCAGCCAAGATAGACTACAGTACAATGAGCAGTTCTTC
.	TRBV5-1	.	16	TRBJ2-3	CASSPGHSLASDTQYF	TGCGCCAGCAGCCCCGGTCACAGTTTGGCGTCGGATACGCAGTATTTT
.	TRBV7-9	.	15	TRBJ2-3	CASSLGNYITDTQYF	TGTGCCAGCAGCTTAGGTAACTATATCACAGATACGCAGTATTTT
.	TRBV19	.	14	TRBJ2-7	CASSIRETSYEQYF	TGTGCCAGTAGTATCCGGGAGACCTCCTACGAGCAGTACTTC
.	TRBV9	.	15	TRBJ2-7	CASSVEETWAYEQYF	TGTGCCAGCAGCGTAGAAGAGACATGGGCCTACGAGCAGTACTTC
.	TRBV27	.	16	TRBJ2-4	CASSLRRGPRPDIQYF	TGTGCCAGCAGTCTCCGACGCGGGCCCAGGCCAGACATTCAGTACTTC
.	TRBV5-6	.	15	TRBJ1-2	CASSPLNARGYGYTF	TGTGCCAGCAGCCCCCTCAACGCCCGGGGCTATGGCTACACCTTC
.	TRBV4-3	TRBD1	17	TRBJ2-1	CASSHPWDGTEYNEQFF	TGCGCCAGCAGCCACCCCTGGGACGGGACAGAATACAATGAGCAGTTCTTC
.	TRBV18	.	13	TRBJ2-7	CASSFGSSYEQYF	TGTGCCAGCTCATTCGGGTCCAGCTACGAGCAGTACTTC
.	TRBV27	.	15	TRBJ2-1	CASSVTGISYNEQFF	TGTGCCAGCAGTGTCACAGGGATCTCCTACAATGAGCAGTTCTTC
.	TRBV10-1	.	13	TRBJ2-7	CASSEAGGGEQYF	TGCGCCAGCAGTGAGGCTGGGGGCGGCGAGCAGTACTTC
.	TRBV10-3	TRBD2	16	TRBJ2-3	CAISVFGASGADTQYF	TGTGCCATCAGTGTGTTCGGGGCTAGCGGGGCAGATACGCAGTATTTT
.	TRBV24-1	TRBD1	17	TRBJ2-3	CATSKKDRVLSTDTQYF	TGTGCCACCAGTAAGAAAGACAGGGTTCTCAGCACAGATACGCAGTATTTT
.	TRBV10-3	.	12	TRBJ1-1	CAISDIQVEAFF	TGTGCCATCAGTGATATTCAGGTTGAAGCTTTCTTT
.	TRBV7-2	.	15	TRBJ2-3	CASSLDPGTRDTQYF	TGTGCCAGCAGCTTAGACCCGGGAACCAGAGATACGCAGTATTTT
.	TRBV7-6	.	14	TRBJ1-1	CASSLVAGAPEAFF	TGTGCCAGCAGCTTAGTCGCGGGGGCCCCTGAAGCTTTCTTT
once	TRBV15	.	13	TRBJ2-3	CATSRDRTDTQYF	TGTGCCACCAGCAGAGATAGAACAGATACGCAGTATTTT
.	TRBV5-1	TRBD1	20	TRBJ1-3	CASSRSGTGTRLVSGNTIYF	TGCGCCAGCAGCCGTTCCGGGACAGGGACCCGATTAGTCTCTGGAAACACCATATATTTT
.	TRBV4-1	TRBD2	16	TRBJ2-7	CASSPRGVAGSYEQYF	TGCGCCAGCAGCCCTCGGGGGGTAGCGGGGAGCTACGAGCAGTACTTC
.	TRBV19	.	15	TRBJ2-7	CASSMRADWSYEQYF	TGTGCCAGTAGTATGAGGGCAGATTGGAGCTACGAGCAGTACTTC
.	TRBV7-9	.	14	TRBJ1-1	CASSLVQDHTEAFF	TGTGCCAGCAGCTTAGTACAGGACCACACTGAAGCTTTCTTT